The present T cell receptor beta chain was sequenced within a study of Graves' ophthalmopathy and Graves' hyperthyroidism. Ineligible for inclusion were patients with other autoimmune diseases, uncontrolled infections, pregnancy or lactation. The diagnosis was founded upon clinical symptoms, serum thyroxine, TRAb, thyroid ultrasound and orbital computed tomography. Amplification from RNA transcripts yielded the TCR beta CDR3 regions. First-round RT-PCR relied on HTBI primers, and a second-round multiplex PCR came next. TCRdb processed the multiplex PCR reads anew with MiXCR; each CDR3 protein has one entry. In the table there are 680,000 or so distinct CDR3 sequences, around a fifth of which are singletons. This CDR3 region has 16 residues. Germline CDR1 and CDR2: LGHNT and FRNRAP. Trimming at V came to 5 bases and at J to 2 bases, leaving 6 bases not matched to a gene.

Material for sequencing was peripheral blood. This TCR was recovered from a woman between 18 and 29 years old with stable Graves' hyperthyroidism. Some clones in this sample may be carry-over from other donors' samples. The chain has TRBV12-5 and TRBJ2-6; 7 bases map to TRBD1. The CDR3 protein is CASGVPTGAGANVLTF. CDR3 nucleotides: TGTGCTAGTGGTGTCCCCACAGGGGCTGGGGCCAACGTCCTGACTTTC.